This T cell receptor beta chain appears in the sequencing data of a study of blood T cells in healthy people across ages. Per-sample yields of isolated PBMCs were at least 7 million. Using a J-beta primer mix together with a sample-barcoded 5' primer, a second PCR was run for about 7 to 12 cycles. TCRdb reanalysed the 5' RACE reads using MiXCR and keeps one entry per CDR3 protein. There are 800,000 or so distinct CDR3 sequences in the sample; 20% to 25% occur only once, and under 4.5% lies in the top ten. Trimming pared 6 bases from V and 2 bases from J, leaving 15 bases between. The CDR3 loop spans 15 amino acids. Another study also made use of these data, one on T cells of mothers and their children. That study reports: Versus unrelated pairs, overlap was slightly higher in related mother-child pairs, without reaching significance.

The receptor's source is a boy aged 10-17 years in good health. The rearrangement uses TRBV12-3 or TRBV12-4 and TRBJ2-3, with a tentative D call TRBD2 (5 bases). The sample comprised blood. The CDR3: CASSADPGSTDTQYF. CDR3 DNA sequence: TGTGCCAGCAGCGCTGACCCGGGGTCCACAGATACGCAGTATTTT.